The 18 T cell receptor beta chains given below trace back to one sample, sequenced in a study of blood T cell repertoires in COVID-19. Some clones are missing from TCRdb's copy, which holds only in-frame ones; the method was immunoSEQ multiplex PCR. The sample includes over 200,000 clones, roughly 89% seen only once; the top ten take roughly 6.2%. The specimen sequenced was PBMCs or T cells enriched from blood (not recorded which). These receptors were taken from a woman in her thirties or forties who had recovered from COVID-19.

The chain combines TRBV9 with TRBJ1-3, with D hard to call. This CDR3 has 14 amino acids. Germline V gene data show CDR1 as SGDLS and CDR2 as YYNGEE. With 2 bases removed from V and 0 bases from J, the gap between germline ends came to 6 bases. The CDR3 protein is CASSVDFSGNTIYF. DNA for the CDR3: TGTGCCAGCAGCGTCGACTTCTCTGGAAACACCATATATTTT.

This sequence joins TRBV30 and TRBJ1-5, with 9 bases that match TRBD1. Trimming removed 4 bases from V and 2 bases from J; junction bases left unmatched: 9. The CDR3 sequence is 16 residues long. The V gene's germline CDR1 is GTSNPN and CDR2 SVGIG (reference sequence). Here the CDR3 reads CAWTRQGGHGNQPQHF. CDR3 coding DNA: TGTGCCTGGACCCGACAGGGGGGGCATGGCAATCAGCCCCAGCATTTT.

The V call is TRBV29-1, the J call TRBJ1-1, with 7 bases lining up with TRBD1. The ends lost 5 bases at V and 8 bases at J; junction bases unmatched: 11. There are 13 residues in the CDR3. From germline, CDR1 is SQVTM and CDR2 ANQGSEA. The CDR3 reads CSVYDRALPEAFF. The CDR3 bases are TGCAGCGTTTACGACAGGGCCTTACCAGAAGCTTTCTTT.

The chain is built from TRBV4-1 and TRBJ2-1, with 7 bases fitting TRBD2. V gave up 6 bases and J gave up 7 bases; unmatched junction bases: 9. Germline loops: CDR1 MGHRA, CDR2 YSYEKL. The CDR3 is made up of 14 amino acids. The CDR3 DNA follows: TGCGCCAGCAGACGGGCGGGAGTCTTAAATGAGCAGTTCTTC. Translating it yields CASRRAGVLNEQFF.

CDR3 protein: CAWMVAGGPRYNEQFF. The CDR3 bases are TGTGCCTGGATGGTTGCGGGAGGGCCAAGGTACAATGAGCAGTTCTTC. The V call is TRBV30, the J call TRBJ2-1; TRBD2 aligns across 9 bases. V shed 4 bases, J shed 4 bases, and the junction held 11 bases outside the gene matches. This CDR3 spans 16 amino acids. Germline V gene sequence: CDR1 GTSNPN, CDR2 SVGIG (reference sequence).

This clone appeared a single time. V gene TRBV3-1 (or the pseudogene TRBV3-2) combines with J gene TRBJ2-7; no firm D call. Trimming stripped 3 bases from V and 3 bases from J, with 6 bases between. Germline V CDR1 and CDR2: LGHDT, YNNKEL (reference sequence). The CDR3 has 12 residues. CDR3 amino acids: CASSQFSYEQYF. CDR3 DNA sequence: TGTGCCAGCAGCCAGTTTAGCTACGAGCAGTACTTC.

V gene TRBV6-2 or TRBV6-3 combines with J gene TRBJ2-3; TRBD2 agrees at 7 bases. Germline trimming cut 2 bases from V and 6 bases from J; bases unmatched to any gene: 5. Germline V gives CDR1 MNHEY, CDR2 SVGEGT. This CDR3 is 14 amino acids long. CDR3 loop: CASSYPMGGDTQYF. The CDR3 bases are TGTGCCAGCAGTTACCCAATGGGGGGGGATACGCAGTATTTT.

This chain connects TRBV2 to TRBJ1-5; tentative D call: TRBD1 (5 bases). This CDR3 has 13 amino acids. Trimming left V 2 bases short and J 10 bases short, with 12 bases between. Looked up from germline, CDR1 is SNHLY and CDR2 is FYNNEI. The CDR3 nucleotides are TGTGCCAGCAGTGAAACAGGCTATAAACCCCAGCATTTT. This encodes CASSETGYKPQHF.

This clone has only a few counts. The rearrangement links TRBV10-3 to TRBJ2-1, with D possibly matching TRBD2 (6 bases). Germline assignment: CDR1 ENHRY and CDR2 SYGVKD. This CDR3 has 15 amino acids. Between the trimmed V and J ends, which lost 6 bases and 4 bases, there was a span of 16 bases. CDR3 DNA sequence: TGTGCCATCAGCCGGGGGAGTGAGGATTACAATGAGCAGTTCTTC. Encoded protein: CAISRGSEDYNEQFF.

The gene calls are TRBV27 and TRBJ2-2; D is perhaps TRBD1 (6 bases). Germline-derived CDR1 and CDR2 are MNHEY and SMNVEV (reference sequence). V lost 6 bases, J lost 7 bases, and 12 bases lay in between. CDR3 size: 13 residues. As DNA, the CDR3 is TGTGCCAGCAGGCCTCAGGGGAACGGGGAGCTGTTTTTT. Residues: CASRPQGNGELFF.

The chain employs TRBV5-6 and TRBJ2-3; TRBD2 matches 10 bases. The V gene end was trimmed by 5 bases and the J gene end by 4 bases; junction bases not matched to a gene: 7. Germline V gives CDR1 SGHDT, CDR2 YYEEEE. The CDR3 consists of 15 residues. The DNA for the CDR3 is TGTGCCAGCAGTCAAGCGGGAGGGGGCCCAGATACGCAGTATTTT. It translates to CASSQAGGGPDTQYF.

This rearrangement joins TRBV11-3 to TRBJ1-1, with TRBD1 identical over 8 bases. This CDR3 region has 13 residues. Germline CDR1 reads SGHNT; CDR2 reads YENEEA. Unmatched junction bases numbered 3, after V lost 8 bases and J lost 1 base. CDR3 sequence (DNA): TGTGCCAGCTCTCAGGGGGCGAACACTGAAGCTTTCTTT. Translating it yields CASSQGANTEAFF.

The V gene is TRBV27, the J gene TRBJ2-2, with 11 bases that match TRBD1. CDR3 size: 17 residues. Germline loops: CDR1 MNHEY, CDR2 SMNVEV (reference sequence). The trim removed 6 bases at V and 8 bases at J, leaving 14 bases unmatched. The CDR3 nucleotides are TGTGCCAGCAGCCTTATACCGGGACAGGGGGGTTCGGGGGAGCTGTTTTTT. Amino acids: CASSLIPGQGGSGELFF.

This chain connects TRBV3-1 (or the pseudogene TRBV3-2) to TRBJ1-2; no firm D call. Per the germline V gene, CDR1 is LGHDT and CDR2 is YNNKEL (reference sequence). V dropped 0 bases and J dropped 3 bases, with 14 bases sitting between them. CDR3 size: 16 residues. The CDR3 sequence: CASSQDLMAFDYGYTF. The CDR3 nucleotides are TGTGCCAGCAGCCAAGATCTGATGGCCTTTGACTATGGCTACACCTTC.

This rearrangement joins TRBV28 to TRBJ1-2; D remains unclear. The length of the CDR3 is 11 residues. Trimming removed 5 bases at V and 8 bases at J, with 9 bases between. Germline CDR1 reads MDHEN; CDR2 reads SYDVKM. In DNA form, the CDR3 reads TGTGCCAGCAGTGAGGCCTCCGGCTACACCTTC. Its protein product is CASSEASGYTF.

The rearrangement links TRBV12-3 or TRBV12-4 to TRBJ1-2; D may be TRBD1 (6 bases). The V end lost 6 bases, the J end lost 6 bases, and 11 bases lay between the germline ends. The CDR3 runs to 12 residues. The CDR3 reads CASRPNRDGYTF. As DNA, the CDR3 is TGTGCCAGCAGACCCAACAGGGATGGCTACACCTTC.

The rearrangement links TRBV5-6 to TRBJ2-1, with D tentatively TRBD1 (5 bases). The CDR3 is 14 residues long. V gave up 4 bases and J gave up 3 bases, with 11 bases separating them. CDR1 is SGHDT, CDR2 YYEEEE, per germline. CDR3 DNA: TGTGCCAGCAGCCACGTAACAGGCTACAATGAGCAGTTCTTC. Its translation is CASSHVTGYNEQFF. Based on the CDR3 plus reference TRBV5-6 and TRBJ2-1, the full variable domain is DAGVTQSPTHLIKTRGQQVTLRCSPKSGHDTVSWYQQALGQGPQFIFQYYEEEERQRGNFPDRFSGHQFPNYSSELNVNALLLGDSALYLCASSHVTGYNEQFFGPGTRLTVL.

CDR3 protein: CASSLSYYNEQFF. In nucleotides, the CDR3 is TGTGCCAGCAGTTTATCCTACTACAATGAGCAGTTCTTC. The V call is TRBV27, the J call TRBJ2-1, with D unresolved. Per germline, CDR1 MNHEY and CDR2 SMNVEV (reference sequence). The CDR3 contains 13 residues. V was clipped by 0 bases and J by 3 bases, with 3 bases between them.